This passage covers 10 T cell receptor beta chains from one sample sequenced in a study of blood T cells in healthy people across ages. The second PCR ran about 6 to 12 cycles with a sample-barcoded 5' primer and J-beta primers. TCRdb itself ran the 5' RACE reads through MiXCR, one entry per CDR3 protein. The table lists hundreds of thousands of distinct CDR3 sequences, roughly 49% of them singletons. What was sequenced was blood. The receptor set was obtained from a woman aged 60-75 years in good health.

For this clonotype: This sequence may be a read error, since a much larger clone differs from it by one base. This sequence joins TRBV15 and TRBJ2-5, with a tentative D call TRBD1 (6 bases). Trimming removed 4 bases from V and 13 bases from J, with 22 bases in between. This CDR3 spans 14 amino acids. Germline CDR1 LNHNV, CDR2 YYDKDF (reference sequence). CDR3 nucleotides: TGTGCCACCAGCAAGGACAGCGGTCCCTACGAGCGGTACTTC. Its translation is CATSKDSGPYERYF. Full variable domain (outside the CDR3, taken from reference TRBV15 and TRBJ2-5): DAMVIQNPRYQVTQFGKPVTLSCSQTLNHNVMYWYQQKSSQAPKLLFHYYDKDFNNEADTPDNFQSRRPNTSFCFLDIRSPGLGDTAMYLCATSKDSGPYERYFGPGTRLLVL.

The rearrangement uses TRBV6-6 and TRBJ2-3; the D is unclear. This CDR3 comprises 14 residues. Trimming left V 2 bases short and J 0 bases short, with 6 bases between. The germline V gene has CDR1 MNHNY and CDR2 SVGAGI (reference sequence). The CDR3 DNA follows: TGTGCCAGCAGTTACGGAAGCAGCACAGATACGCAGTATTTT. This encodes CASSYGSSTDTQYF.

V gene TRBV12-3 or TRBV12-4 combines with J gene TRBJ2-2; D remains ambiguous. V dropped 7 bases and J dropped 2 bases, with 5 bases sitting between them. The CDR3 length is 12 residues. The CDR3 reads CASNSNTGELFF. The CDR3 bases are TGTGCCAGCAACTCTAACACCGGGGAGCTGTTTTTT.

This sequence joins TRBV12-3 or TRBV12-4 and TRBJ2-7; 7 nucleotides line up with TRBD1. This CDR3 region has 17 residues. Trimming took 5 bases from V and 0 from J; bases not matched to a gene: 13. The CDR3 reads CASSPPRGGLSSYEQYF. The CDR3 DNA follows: TGTGCCAGCAGTCCCCCCCGAGGGGGCCTTAGCTCCTACGAGCAGTACTTC.

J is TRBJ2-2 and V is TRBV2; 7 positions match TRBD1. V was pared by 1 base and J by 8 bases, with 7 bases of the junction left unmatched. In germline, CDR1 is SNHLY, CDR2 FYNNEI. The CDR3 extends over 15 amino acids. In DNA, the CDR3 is TGTGCCAGCAGTGAAGACGACAGGGTTAGAGGGGAGCTGTTTTTT. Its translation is CASSEDDRVRGELFF.

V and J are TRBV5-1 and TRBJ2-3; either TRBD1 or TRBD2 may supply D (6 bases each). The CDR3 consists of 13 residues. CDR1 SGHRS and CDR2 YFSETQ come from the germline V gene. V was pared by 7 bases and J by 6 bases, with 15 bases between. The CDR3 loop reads CASRRWGADTQYF. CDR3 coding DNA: TGCGCCAGCCGCAGGTGGGGGGCGGATACGCAGTATTTT.

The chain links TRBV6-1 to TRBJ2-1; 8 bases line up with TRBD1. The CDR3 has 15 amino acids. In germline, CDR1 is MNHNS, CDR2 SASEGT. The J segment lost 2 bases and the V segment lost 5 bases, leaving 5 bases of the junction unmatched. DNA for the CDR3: TGTGCCAGCAGTACCCAGACAGGGGCCTACAATGAGCAGTTCTTC. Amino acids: CASSTQTGAYNEQFF.

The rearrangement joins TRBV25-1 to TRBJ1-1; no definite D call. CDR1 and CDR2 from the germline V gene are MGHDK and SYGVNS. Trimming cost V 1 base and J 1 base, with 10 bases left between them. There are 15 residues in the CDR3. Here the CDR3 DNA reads TGTGCCAGCAGTGAATCGAGCGGGCGGAACACTGAAGCTTTCTTT. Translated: CASSESSGRNTEAFF.

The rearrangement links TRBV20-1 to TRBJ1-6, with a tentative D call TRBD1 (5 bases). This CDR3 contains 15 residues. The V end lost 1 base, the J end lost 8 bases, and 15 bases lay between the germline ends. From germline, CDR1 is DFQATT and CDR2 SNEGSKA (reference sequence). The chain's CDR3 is CSARGAGLTYSPLHF. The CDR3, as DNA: TGCAGTGCTAGAGGGGCAGGGCTGACGTATTCACCCCTCCACTTT.

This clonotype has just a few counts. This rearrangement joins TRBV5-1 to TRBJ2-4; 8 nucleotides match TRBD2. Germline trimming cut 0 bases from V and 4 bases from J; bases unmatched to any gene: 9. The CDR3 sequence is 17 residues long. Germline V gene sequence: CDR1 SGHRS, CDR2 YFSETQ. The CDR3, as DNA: TGCGCCAGCAGCTTGGCCCACGTCGGGGGGGGAAAAAACATTCAGTACTTC. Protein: CASSLAHVGGGKNIQYF.